Included here is one T cell receptor beta chain sequence, with context. In the authors' workflow: Reference gene primers were amplified, and this amplification served to estimate nucleated cell counts. The protocol was immunoSEQ multiplex PCR, while the TCRdb copy is restricted to in-frame clones and leaves out a portion. Clonal size and the V and J genes are those of that table, whereas D and trimming came from the DNA. The data show tens of thousands of clones, 80% to 85% seen once. These data originate in a study of blood T cell repertoires in COVID-19. Study details: Acute-phase and convalescent COVID-19 samples originated in the United States, Italy and Spain.

CDR1 LNHDA and CDR2 SQIVND come from the germline V gene (reference sequence). V dropped 7 bases and J dropped 4; count of bases not matched to a gene: 6. The CDR3 spans 15 residues. Sequencing was done on a sample of peripheral blood. V and J are TRBV19 and TRBJ2-2; TRBD2 matches 10 bases. The sequence was obtained from a human donor in a cohort sampled during active COVID-19. In nucleotides, the CDR3 is TGTGCCAGTAACAGCGGGGGGGCTCCCACCGGGGAGCTGTTTTTT. Encoded protein: CASNSGGAPTGELFF.